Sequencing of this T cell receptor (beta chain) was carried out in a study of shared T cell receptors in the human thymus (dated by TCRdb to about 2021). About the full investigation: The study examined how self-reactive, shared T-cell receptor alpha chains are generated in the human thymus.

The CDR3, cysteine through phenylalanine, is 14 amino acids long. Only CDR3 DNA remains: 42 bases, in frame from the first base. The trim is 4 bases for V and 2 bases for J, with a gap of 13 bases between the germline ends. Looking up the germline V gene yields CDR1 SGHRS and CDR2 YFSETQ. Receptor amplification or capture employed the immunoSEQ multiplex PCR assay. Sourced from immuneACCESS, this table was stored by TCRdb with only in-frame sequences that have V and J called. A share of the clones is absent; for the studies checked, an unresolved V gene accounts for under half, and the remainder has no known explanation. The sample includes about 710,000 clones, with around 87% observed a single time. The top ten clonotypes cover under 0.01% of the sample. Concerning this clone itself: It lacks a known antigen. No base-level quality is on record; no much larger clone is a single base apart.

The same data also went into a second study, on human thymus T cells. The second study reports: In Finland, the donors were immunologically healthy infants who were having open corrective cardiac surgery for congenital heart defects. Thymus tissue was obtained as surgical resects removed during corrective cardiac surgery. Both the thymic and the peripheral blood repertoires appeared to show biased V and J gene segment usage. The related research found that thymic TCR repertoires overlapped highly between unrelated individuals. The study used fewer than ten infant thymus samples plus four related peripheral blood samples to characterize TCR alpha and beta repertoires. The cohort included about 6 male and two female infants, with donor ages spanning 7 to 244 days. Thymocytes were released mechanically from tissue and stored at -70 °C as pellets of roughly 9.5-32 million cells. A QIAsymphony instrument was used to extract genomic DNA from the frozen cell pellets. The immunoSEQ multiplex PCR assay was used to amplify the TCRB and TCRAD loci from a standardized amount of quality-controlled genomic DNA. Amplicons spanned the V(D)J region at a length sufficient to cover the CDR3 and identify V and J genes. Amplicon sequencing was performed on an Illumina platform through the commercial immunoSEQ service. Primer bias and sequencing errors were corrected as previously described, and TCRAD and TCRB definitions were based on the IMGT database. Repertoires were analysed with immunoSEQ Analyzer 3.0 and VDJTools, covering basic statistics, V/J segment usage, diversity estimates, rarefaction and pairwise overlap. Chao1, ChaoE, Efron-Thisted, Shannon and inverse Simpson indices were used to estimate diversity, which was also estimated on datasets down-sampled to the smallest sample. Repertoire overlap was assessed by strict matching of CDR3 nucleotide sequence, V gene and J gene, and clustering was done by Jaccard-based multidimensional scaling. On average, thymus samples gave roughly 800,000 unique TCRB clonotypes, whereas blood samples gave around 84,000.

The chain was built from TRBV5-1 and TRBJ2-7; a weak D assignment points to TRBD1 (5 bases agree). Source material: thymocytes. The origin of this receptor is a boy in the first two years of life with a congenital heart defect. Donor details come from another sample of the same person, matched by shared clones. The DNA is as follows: TGCGCCAGCAGCAAACAAGACAGTACCTACGAGCAGTACTTC. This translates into CASSKQDSTYEQYF.